The source of this TCR beta chain is a study of neurological immune-mediated disorders (dated by TCRdb to about 2019). Context from the whole study: Peripheral blood TCR-beta repertoires from patients with HTLV-I-associated myelopathy (HAM/TSP), patients with multiple sclerosis, and healthy controls were compared in the study using UMI-based sequencing. The cohort was made up of approximately 71 subjects, consisting of about 14 HAM/TSP patients, around 35 multiple sclerosis patients and 20 healthy controls. Longitudinal HAM/TSP and healthy donors were sampled at 3 time-points each (roughly 3-40 month intervals). Alongside PBMC samples, the set of approximately 100 TCR-beta libraries contained longitudinal samples, technical triplicates, and paired CD4+ and CD8+ T-cell subsets that had been sorted. Beyond this particular receptor, the publication reports: No identical CDR3 amino acid sequences were found to be shared among expanded clones across subjects, suggesting that TCR-beta repertoires were private in all groups. The highest TCR clonal expansion was observed in HAM/TSP patients, whereas the lowest was observed in MS patients, even when compared with healthy controls.

To synthesize cDNA, template-switch 5'RACE was performed with a primer carrying a 10-nucleotide random unique molecular identifier so that each TCR transcript was tagged. Every sequencing run yielded over 160 million TCR-beta sequences covering 15-18 subjects. The RNeasy kit was used to extract total RNA. Using the KAPA Real-time Library Amplification kit, TCR-beta VDJ regions were amplified with primers for the TCR constant region and the 5'RACE anchor. A first PCR added sample indexes and Illumina adaptors, after which a second PCR increased the library yield. The roughly 650 bp TCR product was size-selected on a 2% E-gel SizeSelection system after Ampure bead purification. Before pooling, libraries had their quality checked on a Bioanalyzer, their concentration measured with Qubit, and their quantity determined with the Kapa Library Quantification kit. Libraries were sequenced paired-end 2 x 150 bp on an Illumina HiSeq 2500. To increase sequence diversity, about 25-30% phiX was spiked into each library pool. From the authors' description of their analysis: Quality-filtered reads were processed with the UMI-based MiGEC pipeline, and over 85% of raw TCR sequences were removed by the MiGEC pipeline during error correction. IMGT germline references were used for alignment of VDJ genes, and clonotypes were defined by a unique CDR3 amino acid sequence together with V-J genes. Clonal expansion, Shannon diversity, and CDR3 relatedness (CalcPairwiseDistances, ClusterSamples) were evaluated with VDJtools, and phylogenetic trees were built with CLCbio workbench. A clone was classed as expanded if it had 8 or more unique UMIs, a cutoff based on coefficient-of-variation modelling across technical triplicates. TCRdb trimmed public reads at Q25 via fastp, called clones via MiXCR and kept in-frame beta chains. Every entry covers one CDR3 protein and lists the most common genes and DNA from its rows. Here the V and J calls rest on TCRdb's processing, not on the authors' analysis. The sample records 67,000 or so distinct CDR3 sequences, roughly an eighth of which are singletons. The ten most abundant clones make up 4.6% of the sample.

A word on this clonotype: The target of this receptor is not known. No base qualities exist here, and no much larger clone lies one base off it.

Taken with the paper, the label for time point translates to: longitudinal time-point 1 (baseline). For unsorted PBMC libraries, 2 million PBMCs were used after storage in RNAlater at -80 degrees C until RNA extraction. Peripheral blood was subjected to Ficoll-Hypaque density gradient centrifugation to isolate PBMCs, which were then cryopreserved in liquid nitrogen. The specimen sequenced was PBMCs. The TCR originated in a female donor with HTLV-1-associated myelopathy (HAM/TSP).

The encoded CDR3 is CASSQGQAGTNYGYTF. The base sequence is TGTGCCAGCTCGCAGGGCCAGGCGGGGACCAACTATGGCTACACCTTC. The rearrangement joined TRBV18 to TRBJ1-2; a tentative D call is TRBD1 (5 bases match). The CDR3 measures 16 amino acids from cysteine to phenylalanine. Of the read, only the CDR3 DNA is kept; its 48 bases are in frame from base 1. V is pared back by 6 bases and J by 2 bases, with 19 bases lying between the germline termini. Looking up the germline V gene yields CDR1 KGHSH and CDR2 LQKENI.